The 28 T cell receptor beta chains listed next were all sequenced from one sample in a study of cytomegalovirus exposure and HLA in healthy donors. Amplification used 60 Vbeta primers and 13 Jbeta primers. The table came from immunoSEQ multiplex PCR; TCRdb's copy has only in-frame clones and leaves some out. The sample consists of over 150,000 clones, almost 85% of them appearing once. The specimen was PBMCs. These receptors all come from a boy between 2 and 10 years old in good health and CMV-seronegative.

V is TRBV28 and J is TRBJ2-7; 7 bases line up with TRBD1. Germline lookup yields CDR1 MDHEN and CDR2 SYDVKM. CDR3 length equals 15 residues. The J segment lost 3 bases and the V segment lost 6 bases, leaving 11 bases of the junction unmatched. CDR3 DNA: TGTGCCAGCAGATCGCCCCGGGACAGAATCTACGAGCAGTACTTC. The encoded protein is CASRSPRDRIYEQYF.

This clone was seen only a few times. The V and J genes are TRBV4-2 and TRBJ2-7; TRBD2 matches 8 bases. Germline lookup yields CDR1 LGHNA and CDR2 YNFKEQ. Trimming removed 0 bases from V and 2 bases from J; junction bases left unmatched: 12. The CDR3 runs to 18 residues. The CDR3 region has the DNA TGTGCCAGCAGCCAAGATAGAAGCTTGGCGGGAGGACCCTACGAGCAGTACTTC. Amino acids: CASSQDRSLAGGPYEQYF.

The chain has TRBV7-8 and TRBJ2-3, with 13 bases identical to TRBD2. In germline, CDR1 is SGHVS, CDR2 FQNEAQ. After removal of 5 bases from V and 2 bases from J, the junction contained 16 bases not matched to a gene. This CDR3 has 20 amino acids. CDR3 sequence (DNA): TGTGCCAGCAGCCCGCTGCCACTGGGACTAGCGGGGACAAACACAGATACGCAGTATTTT. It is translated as CASSPLPLGLAGTNTDTQYF.

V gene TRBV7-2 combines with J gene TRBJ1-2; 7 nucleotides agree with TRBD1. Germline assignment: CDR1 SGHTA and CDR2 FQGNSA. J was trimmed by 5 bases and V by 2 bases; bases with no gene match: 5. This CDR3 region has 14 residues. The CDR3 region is CASSLQGEGYGYTF. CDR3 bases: TGTGCCAGCAGCTTACAGGGGGAAGGGTATGGCTACACCTTC.

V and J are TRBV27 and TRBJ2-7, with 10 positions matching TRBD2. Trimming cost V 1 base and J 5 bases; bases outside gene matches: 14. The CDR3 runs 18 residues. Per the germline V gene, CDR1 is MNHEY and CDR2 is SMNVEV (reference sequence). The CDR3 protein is CASSLWASGSPALHEQYF. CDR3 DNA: TGTGCCAGCAGTTTATGGGCTAGCGGGAGCCCAGCACTCCACGAGCAGTACTTC.

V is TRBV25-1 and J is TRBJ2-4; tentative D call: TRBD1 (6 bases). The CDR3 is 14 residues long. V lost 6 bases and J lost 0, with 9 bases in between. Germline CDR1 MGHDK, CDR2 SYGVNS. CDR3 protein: CASSGTPAKNIQYF. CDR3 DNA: TGTGCCAGCAGCGGGACACCAGCCAAAAACATTCAGTACTTC.

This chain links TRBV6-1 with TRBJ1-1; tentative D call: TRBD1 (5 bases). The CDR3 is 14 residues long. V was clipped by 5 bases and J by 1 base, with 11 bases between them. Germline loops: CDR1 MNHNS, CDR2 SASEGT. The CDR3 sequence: CASSRVTGNTEAFF. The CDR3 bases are TGTGCCAGCAGTCGAGTCACAGGGAACACTGAAGCTTTCTTT.

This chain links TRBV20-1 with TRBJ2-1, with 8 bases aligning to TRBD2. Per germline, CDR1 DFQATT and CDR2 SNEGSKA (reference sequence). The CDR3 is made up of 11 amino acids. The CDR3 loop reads CSGRAKNEQFF. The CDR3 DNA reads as TGCAGCGGGAGGGCCAAGAATGAGCAGTTCTTC.

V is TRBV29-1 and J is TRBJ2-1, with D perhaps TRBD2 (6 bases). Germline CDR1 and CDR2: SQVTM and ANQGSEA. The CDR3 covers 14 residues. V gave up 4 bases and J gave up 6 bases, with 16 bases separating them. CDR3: CSVAPGLAFNEQFF. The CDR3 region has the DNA TGCAGCGTTGCGCCGGGACTGGCCTTCAATGAGCAGTTCTTC.

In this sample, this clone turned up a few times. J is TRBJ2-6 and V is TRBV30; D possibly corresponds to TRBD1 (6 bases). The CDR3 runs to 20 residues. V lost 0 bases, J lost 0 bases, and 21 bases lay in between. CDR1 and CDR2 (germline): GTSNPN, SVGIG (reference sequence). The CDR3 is CAWSVLPHRAQSSGANVLTF. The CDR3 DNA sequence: TGTGCCTGGAGTGTACTCCCCCACAGGGCCCAGAGCTCTGGGGCCAACGTCCTGACTTTC.

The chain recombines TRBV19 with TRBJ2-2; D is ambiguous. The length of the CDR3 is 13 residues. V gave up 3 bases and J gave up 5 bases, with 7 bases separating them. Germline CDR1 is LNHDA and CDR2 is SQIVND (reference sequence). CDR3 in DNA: TGTGCCAGTAGTATTCAAAAAACCGGGGAGCTGTTTTTT. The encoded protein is CASSIQKTGELFF. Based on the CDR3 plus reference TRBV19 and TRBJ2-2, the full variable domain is DGGITQSPKYLFRKEGQNVTLSCEQNLNHDAMYWYRQDPGQGLRLIYYSQIVNDFQKGDIAEGYSVSREKKESFPLTVTSAQKNPTAFYLCASSIQKTGELFFGEGSRLTVL.

CDR3 sequence reads: CASSLWGRGETQYF. CDR3 coding DNA: TGTGCCAGCAGTCTCTGGGGGCGTGGAGAGACCCAGTACTTC. The V gene is TRBV28, the J gene TRBJ2-5; tentative D call: TRBD1 (6 bases). V was pared by 5 bases and J by 4 bases, with 14 bases between. The germline gives CDR1 MDHEN, CDR2 SYDVKM. The CDR3 is made up of 14 amino acids.

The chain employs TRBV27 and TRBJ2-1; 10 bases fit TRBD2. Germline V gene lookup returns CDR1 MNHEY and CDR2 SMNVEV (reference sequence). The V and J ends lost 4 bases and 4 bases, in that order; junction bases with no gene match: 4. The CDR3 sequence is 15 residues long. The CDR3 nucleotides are TGTGCCAGCAGTTCCGGGACTAGCGATTACAATGAGCAGTTCTTC. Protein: CASSSGTSDYNEQFF.

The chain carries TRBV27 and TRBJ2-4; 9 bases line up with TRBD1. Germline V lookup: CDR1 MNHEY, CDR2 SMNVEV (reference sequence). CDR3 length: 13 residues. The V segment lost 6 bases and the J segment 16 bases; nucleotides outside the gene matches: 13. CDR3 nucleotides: TGTGCCAGCAGCGCCGTAGTACAGGGGGCGCGTTACTTC. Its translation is CASSAVVQGARYF.

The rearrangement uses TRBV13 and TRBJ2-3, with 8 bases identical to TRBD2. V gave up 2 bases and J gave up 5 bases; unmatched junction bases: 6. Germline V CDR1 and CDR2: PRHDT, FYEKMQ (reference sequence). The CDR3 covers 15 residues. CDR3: CASSLSGSGRDTQYF. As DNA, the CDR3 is TGTGCCAGCAGCTTAAGCGGGAGTGGAAGAGATACGCAGTATTTT. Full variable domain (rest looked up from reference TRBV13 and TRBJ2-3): AAGVIQSPRHLIKEKRETATLKCYPIPRHDTVYWYQQGPGQDPQFLISFYEKMQSDKGSIPDRFSAQQFSDYHSELNMSSLELGDSALYFCASSLSGSGRDTQYFGPGTRLTVL.

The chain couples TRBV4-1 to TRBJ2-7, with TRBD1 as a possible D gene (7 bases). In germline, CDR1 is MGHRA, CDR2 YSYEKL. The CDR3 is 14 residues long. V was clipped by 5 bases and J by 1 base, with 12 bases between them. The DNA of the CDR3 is TGCGCCAGCAGCTTCCAGGGGGGATCCTACGAGCAGTACTTC. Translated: CASSFQGGSYEQYF.

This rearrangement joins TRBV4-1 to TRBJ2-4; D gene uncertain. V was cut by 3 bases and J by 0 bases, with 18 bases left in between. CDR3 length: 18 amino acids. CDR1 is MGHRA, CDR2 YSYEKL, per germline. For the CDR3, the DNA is TGCGCCAGCAGCCACACGCCCGGGTTTACCGTAGCCAAAAACATTCAGTACTTC. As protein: CASSHTPGFTVAKNIQYF.

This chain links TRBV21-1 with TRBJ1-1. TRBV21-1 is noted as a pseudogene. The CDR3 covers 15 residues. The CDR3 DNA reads TGTGCCAGCCCCCCGGGGAGGGAGGAGAACACTGAAGCTTTCTTT. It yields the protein CASPPGREENTEAFF.

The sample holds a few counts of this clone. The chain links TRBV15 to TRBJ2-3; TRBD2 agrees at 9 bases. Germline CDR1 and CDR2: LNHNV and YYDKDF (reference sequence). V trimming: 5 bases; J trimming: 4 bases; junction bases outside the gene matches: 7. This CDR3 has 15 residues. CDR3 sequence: CATSERLAGADTQYF. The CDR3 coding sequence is TGTGCCACCAGCGAGAGGTTAGCGGGAGCAGATACGCAGTATTTT. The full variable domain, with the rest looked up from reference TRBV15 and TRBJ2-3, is DAMVIQNPRYQVTQFGKPVTLSCSQTLNHNVMYWYQQKSSQAPKLLFHYYDKDFNNEADTPDNFQSRRPNTSFCFLDIRSPGLGDTAMYLCATSERLAGADTQYFGPGTRLTVL.

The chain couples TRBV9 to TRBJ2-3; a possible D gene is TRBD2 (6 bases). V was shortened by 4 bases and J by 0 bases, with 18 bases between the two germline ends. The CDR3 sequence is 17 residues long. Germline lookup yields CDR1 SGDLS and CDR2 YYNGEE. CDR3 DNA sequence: TGTGCCAGCAGCCCAGAAATATCTAGCGCGAGCACAGATACGCAGTATTTT. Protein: CASSPEISSASTDTQYF.

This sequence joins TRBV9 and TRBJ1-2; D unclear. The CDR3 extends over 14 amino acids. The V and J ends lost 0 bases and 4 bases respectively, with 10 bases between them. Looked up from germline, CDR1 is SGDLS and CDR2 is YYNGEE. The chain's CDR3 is CASSVENTRYGYTF. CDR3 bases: TGTGCCAGCAGCGTAGAAAACACCCGCTATGGCTACACCTTC.

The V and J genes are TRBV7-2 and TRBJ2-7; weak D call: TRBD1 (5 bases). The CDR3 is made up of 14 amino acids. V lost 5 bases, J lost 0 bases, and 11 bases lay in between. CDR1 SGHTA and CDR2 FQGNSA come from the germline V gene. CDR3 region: CASSPETVSYEQYF. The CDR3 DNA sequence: TGTGCCAGCAGCCCAGAGACAGTCTCCTACGAGCAGTACTTC.

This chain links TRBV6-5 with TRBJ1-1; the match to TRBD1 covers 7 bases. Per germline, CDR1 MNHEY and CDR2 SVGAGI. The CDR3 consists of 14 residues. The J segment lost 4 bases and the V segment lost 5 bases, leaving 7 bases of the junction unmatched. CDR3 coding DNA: TGTGCCAGCAGTACTCGGGACAGATTCACTGAAGCTTTCTTT. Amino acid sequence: CASSTRDRFTEAFF.

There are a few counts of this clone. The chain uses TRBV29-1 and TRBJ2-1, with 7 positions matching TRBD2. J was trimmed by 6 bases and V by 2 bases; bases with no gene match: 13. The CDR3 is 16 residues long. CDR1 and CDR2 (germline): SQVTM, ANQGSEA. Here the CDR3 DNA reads TGCAGCGTTGAATCCTCGGCGACTAGCCGTATCAATGAGCAGTTCTTC. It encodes CSVESSATSRINEQFF.

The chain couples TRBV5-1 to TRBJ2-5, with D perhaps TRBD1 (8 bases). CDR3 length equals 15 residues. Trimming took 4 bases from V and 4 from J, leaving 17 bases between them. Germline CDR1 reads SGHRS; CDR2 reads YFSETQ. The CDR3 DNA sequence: TGCGCCAGCAGCCCTAGGACAGGGAGGGGAGAGACCCAGTACTTC. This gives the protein CASSPRTGRGETQYF.

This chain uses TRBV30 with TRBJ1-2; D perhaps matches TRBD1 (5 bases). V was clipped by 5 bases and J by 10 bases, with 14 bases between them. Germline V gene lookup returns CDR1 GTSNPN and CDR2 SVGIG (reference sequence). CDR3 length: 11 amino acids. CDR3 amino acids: CAWAPGGAYTF. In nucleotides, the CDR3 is TGTGCCTGGGCTCCGGGAGGGGCCTACACCTTC.

The CDR3 region is CASSDSLWEREKLFF. In nucleotides, the CDR3 is TGTGCCAGCAGTGATTCCCTTTGGGAGAGGGAAAAACTGTTTTTT. The chain links TRBV6-1 to TRBJ1-4, with D unclear. CDR1 is MNHNS, CDR2 SASEGT, per germline. V was clipped by 3 bases and J by 8 bases, with 16 bases between them. The CDR3 has 15 amino acids.

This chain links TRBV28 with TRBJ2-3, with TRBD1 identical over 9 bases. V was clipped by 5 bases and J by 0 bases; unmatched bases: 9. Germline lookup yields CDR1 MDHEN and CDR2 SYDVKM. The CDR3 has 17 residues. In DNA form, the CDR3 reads TGTGCCAGCAGTAAAGAATCGACAGGGGGGAGCACAGATACGCAGTATTTT. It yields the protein CASSKESTGGSTDTQYF.